This T cell receptor beta chain was retrieved from a study of T cell repertoires in cytomegalovirus infection. MiXCR was run by TCRdb on the reads, yielding one entry per CDR3 protein. This table holds some 200,000 distinct CDR3 sequences, roughly 9.8% found once. This clonotype has at least ten counts. J lost 4 bases, V lost 4 bases, and 5 bases had no gene match. CDR3 size: 14 residues. Germline V lookup: CDR1 SEHNR, CDR2 FQNEAQ (reference sequence). The chain uses TRBV7-9 and TRBJ1-2; 8 bases map to TRBD1. The sequence came from a human donor in good health (CMV status not recorded). Some clones in this sample may be carry-over from other donors' samples. Sequenced material: PBMCs. In DNA form, the CDR3 reads TGTGCCAGCAGCTACCAGGGACAGGTCTATGGCTACACCTTC. This encodes CASSYQGQVYGYTF. Drawing the rest from reference TRBV7-9 and TRBJ1-2, the complete variable domain is DTGVSQNPRHKITKRGQNVTFRCDPISEHNRLYWYRQTLGQGPEFLTYFQNEAQLEKSRLLSDRFSAERPKGSFSTLEIQRTEQGDSAMYLCASSYQGQVYGYTFGSGTRLTVV.